Following are 6 T cell receptor beta chains from one sample sequenced in a study of CD8 T cells in ankylosing spondylitis. TCRdb itself ran the 5' RACE reads through MiXCR, one entry per CDR3 protein. The sample holds about 400,000 distinct CDR3 sequences, around 20% seen once. The specimen sequenced was blood, either unsorted or a sorted T cell fraction (not recorded which). These receptors were obtained from a male donor with ankylosing spondylitis or in good health (not recorded which).

The rearrangement uses TRBV6-5 and TRBJ2-7, with D possibly called TRBD1 or TRBD2 (5 bases each). V was trimmed by 2 bases and J by 2 bases, leaving 13 bases between them. This CDR3 comprises 15 residues. The germline V gene has CDR1 MNHEY and CDR2 SVGAGI. This chain's CDR3 is CASSYGGGRTYEQYF. DNA of the CDR3: TGTGCCAGCAGTTACGGTGGGGGACGAACCTACGAGCAGTACTTC.

V gene TRBV12-3 or TRBV12-4 combines with J gene TRBJ1-4; a weak D match, TRBD1 (6 bases). Between the trimmed V and J ends, which lost 1 base and 6 bases, there was a span of 9 bases. The CDR3 is 14 residues long. For the CDR3, the DNA is TGTGCCAGCAGTTTAGAGGCAGGGGATGAAAAACTGTTTTTT. It yields the protein CASSLEAGDEKLFF.

This clonotype appeared a few times. The chain carries TRBV15 and TRBJ1-2; 8 bases are a match to TRBD1. V shed 1 base, J shed 14 bases, and the junction held 6 bases outside the gene matches. Germline lookup yields CDR1 LNHNV and CDR2 YYDKDF (reference sequence). The CDR3 consists of 12 residues. The CDR3 loop is CATSRVGQVQTF. CDR3 nucleotide sequence: TGTGCCACCAGCAGAGTGGGACAGGTGCAAACCTTC.

This clonotype came up a few times. The chain joins TRBV7-8 to TRBJ1-1; D possibly corresponds to TRBD1 (6 bases). CDR1 is SGHVS, CDR2 FQNEAQ, per germline. The V end was cut by 7 bases, the J end by 0 bases, with 9 bases between. The CDR3 sequence is 13 residues long. The CDR3 reads CASKRTVNTEAFF. The CDR3 region has the DNA TGTGCCAGCAAAAGGACAGTGAACACTGAAGCTTTCTTT.

This clonotype was counted only a few times. The chain couples TRBV20-1 to TRBJ1-1, with D unclear. Germline loops: CDR1 DFQATT, CDR2 SNEGSKA (reference sequence). The CDR3 runs 13 residues. Trimming took 0 bases from V and 5 from J, leaving 10 bases between them. CDR3 region: CSARDGALTEAFF. The CDR3 coding sequence is TGCAGTGCTAGAGATGGAGCCTTAACTGAAGCTTTCTTT.

This clonotype was detected only a few times. The V call is TRBV5-1, the J call TRBJ1-5, with D possibly TRBD1 on 5 matching bases. Germline lookup yields CDR1 SGHRS and CDR2 YFSETQ. This CDR3 is built from 14 residues. Trimming left V 4 bases short and J 6 bases short, with 14 bases between. The chain's CDR3 is CASSLGTEGQPQHF. CDR3 in DNA: TGCGCCAGCAGCCTAGGGACTGAAGGTCAGCCCCAGCATTTT.